Listed below are T cell receptor beta chains from one sample, sequenced in a study of cytomegalovirus exposure and HLA in healthy donors. TCRdb's table, derived via immunoSEQ multiplex PCR, lists solely in-frame clones and lacks some. The repertoire holds roughly 120,000 clones, around 87% seen once, with around 1.4% in the top ten. Sequenced: PBMCs. These receptors were taken from a woman aged 25 to 39 in good health and CMV-seropositive. Both conserved end residues are part of each CDR3. The D gene is left open where the match is weak. Some rows have no size entry. The others give once, few or many, or a class for an expanded clone.

TRBD1,TRBJ2-7,NA,TRBV7-3,CASSSGGMFHEQYF,TGTGCCAGCAGCTCAGGGGGCATGTTCCACGAGCAGTACTTC
TRBD1,TRBJ2-7,NA,TRBV11-2,CASSFGQGVTYEQYF,TGTGCCAGCAGCTTCGGACAGGGAGTAACCTACGAGCAGTACTTC
TRBD1,TRBJ1-2,NA,TRBV19,CASSSLRGRIYGYTF,TGTGCCAGTAGTTCCCTCAGGGGGCGAATCTATGGCTACACCTTC
TRBD1,TRBJ1-2,NA,TRBV5-4,CASSLSLGQGDYGYTF,TGTGCCAGCAGCTTGAGTTTGGGACAGGGCGACTATGGCTACACCTTC
TRBD2,TRBJ2-3,NA,TRBV5-1,CASSLATSGGTDTQYF,TGCGCCAGCAGCTTGGCCACTAGCGGAGGCACAGATACGCAGTATTTT
NA,TRBJ2-7,NA,TRBV7-9,CASSLELPSYEQYF,TGTGCCAGCAGCTTAGAGCTACCCTCCTACGAGCAGTACTTC
NA,TRBJ2-1,once,TRBV7-2,CASSSRTFYNEQFF,TGTGCCAGCAGCTCGCGGACATTTTACAATGAGCAGTTCTTC
TRBD1,TRBJ2-5,NA,TRBV5-1,CASRAQGAAETQYF,TGCGCCAGCAGGGCCCAGGGGGCAGCGGAGACCCAGTACTTC
NA,TRBJ2-5,once,TRBV9,CASSVRDSPYQETQYF,TGTGCCAGCAGCGTAAGAGACAGCCCGTACCAAGAGACCCAGTACTTC
NA,TRBJ2-7,once,TRBV7-2,CASSLSSYEQYF,TGTGCCAGCAGCCTCAGCTCCTACGAGCAGTACTTC
NA,TRBJ1-2,NA,TRBV10-3,CAISDTGSGYTF,TGTGCCATCAGTGACACAGGGAGTGGCTACACCTTC
TRBD2,TRBJ2-7,NA,TRBV19,CASSMAGTSGYEQYF,TGTGCCAGTAGTATGGCCGGGACTAGCGGCTACGAGCAGTACTTC
NA,TRBJ2-2,NA,TRBV15,CATSRVATGNTGELFF,TGTGCCACCAGCAGAGTGGCGACAGGGAACACCGGGGAGCTGTTTTTT
NA,TRBJ2-1,NA,TRBV7-6,CASSLPRGWLGEQFF,TGTGCCAGCAGCTTACCCAGGGGATGGTTGGGGGAGCAGTTCTTC
TRBD2,TRBJ2-3,once,TRBV9,CASSESGGSSSDTQYF,TGTGCCAGCAGCGAAAGTGGCGGGAGTTCGTCAGATACGCAGTATTTT